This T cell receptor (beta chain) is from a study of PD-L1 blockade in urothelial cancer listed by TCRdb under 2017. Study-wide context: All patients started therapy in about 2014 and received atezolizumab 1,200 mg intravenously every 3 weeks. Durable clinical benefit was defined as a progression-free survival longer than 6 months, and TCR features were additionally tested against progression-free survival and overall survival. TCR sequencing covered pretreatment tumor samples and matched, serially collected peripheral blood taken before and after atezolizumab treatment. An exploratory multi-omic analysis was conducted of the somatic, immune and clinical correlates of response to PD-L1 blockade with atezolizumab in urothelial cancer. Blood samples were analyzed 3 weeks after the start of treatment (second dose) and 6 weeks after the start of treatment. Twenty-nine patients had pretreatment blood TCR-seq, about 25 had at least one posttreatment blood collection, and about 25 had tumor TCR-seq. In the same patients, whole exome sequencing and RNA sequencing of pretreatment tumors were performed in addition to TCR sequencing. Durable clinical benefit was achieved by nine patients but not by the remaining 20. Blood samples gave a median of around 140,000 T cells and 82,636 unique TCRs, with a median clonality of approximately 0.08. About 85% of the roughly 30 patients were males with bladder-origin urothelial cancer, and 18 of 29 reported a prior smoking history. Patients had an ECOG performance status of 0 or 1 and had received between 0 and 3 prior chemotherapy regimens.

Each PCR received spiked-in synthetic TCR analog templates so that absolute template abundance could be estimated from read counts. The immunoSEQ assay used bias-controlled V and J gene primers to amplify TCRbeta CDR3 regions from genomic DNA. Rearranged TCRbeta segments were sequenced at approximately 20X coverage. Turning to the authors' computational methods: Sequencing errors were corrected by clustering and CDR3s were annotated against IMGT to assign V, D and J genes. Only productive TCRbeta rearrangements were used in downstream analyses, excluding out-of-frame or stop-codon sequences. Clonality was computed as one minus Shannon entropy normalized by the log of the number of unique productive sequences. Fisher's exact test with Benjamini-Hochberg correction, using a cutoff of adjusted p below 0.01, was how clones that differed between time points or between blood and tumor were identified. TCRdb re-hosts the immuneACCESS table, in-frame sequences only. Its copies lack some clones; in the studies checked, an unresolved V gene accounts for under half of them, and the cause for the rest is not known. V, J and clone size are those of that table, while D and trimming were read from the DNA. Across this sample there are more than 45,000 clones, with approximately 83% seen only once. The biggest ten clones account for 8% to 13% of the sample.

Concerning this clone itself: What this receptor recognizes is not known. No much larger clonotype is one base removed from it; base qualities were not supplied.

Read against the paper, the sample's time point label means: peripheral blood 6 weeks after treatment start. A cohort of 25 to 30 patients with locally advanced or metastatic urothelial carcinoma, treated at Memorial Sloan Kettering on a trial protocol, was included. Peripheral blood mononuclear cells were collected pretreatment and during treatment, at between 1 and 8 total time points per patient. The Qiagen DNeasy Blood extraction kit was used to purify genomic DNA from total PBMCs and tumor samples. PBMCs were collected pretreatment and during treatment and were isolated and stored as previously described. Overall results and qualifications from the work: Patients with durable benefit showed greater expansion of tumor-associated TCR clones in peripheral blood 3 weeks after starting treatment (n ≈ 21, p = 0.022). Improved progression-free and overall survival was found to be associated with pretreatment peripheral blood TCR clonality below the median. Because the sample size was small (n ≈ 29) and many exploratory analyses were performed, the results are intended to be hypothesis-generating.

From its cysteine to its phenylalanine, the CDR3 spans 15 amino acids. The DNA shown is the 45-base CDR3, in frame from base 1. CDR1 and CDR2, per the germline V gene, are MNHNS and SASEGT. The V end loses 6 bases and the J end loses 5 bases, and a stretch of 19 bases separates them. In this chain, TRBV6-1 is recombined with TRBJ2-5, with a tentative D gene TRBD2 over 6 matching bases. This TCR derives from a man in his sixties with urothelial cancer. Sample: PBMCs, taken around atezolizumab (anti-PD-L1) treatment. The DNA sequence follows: TGTGCCAGCAGGCGGGACGTGTGGGGACGGGAGACCCAGTACTTC. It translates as CASRRDVWGRETQYF.